This record concerns one TCR beta chain sequence. Antigen specificity is unknown. The CDR3 covers 13 residues. CDR1 and CDR2 (germline): LNHDA, SQIVND (reference sequence). V lost 1 base and J lost 4, with 5 bases in between. The data belong to a study of cytomegalovirus exposure and HLA in healthy donors. Study results and caveats: Apart from CMV serostatus, no immune exposure information was available.

The study ran its PCR with 60 Vbeta and 13 Jbeta primers. This table comes from immunoSEQ multiplex PCR, and its TCRdb copy is limited to in-frame clones, with some not included. The data show approximately 140,000 clones, with around 78% seen just once and roughly 6.2% held by the top ten. This TCR came from a woman between 35 and 50 years old in good health and CMV-seropositive. Sequences were obtained from PBMCs. V gene TRBV19 combines with J gene TRBJ2-1; D gene ambiguous. The CDR3 nucleotides are TGTGCCAGTAGTATAGGTCGGTACAATGAGCAGTTCTTC. Protein product: CASSIGRYNEQFF.